This T cell receptor (beta chain) was recorded in a study of blood T cells in healthy people across ages. Study outcomes and limitations: Naive and antigen-experienced cells could not be conclusively compared, given unsorted PBMCs. A strong correlation between TCR beta diversity and naive T cell percentage was seen. Estimates of total diversity, which came from one million sequenced T cells, were considered to be underestimates. TCR beta diversity, measured per million T cells, fell in a roughly linear way with age.

Comments on this clonotype: Its specificity is not known.

Sample-barcoded 5' priming and a J-beta primer mix drove a second PCR of roughly 7 to 11 cycles. TCRdb re-derived calls from the 5' RACE reads in MiXCR, one entry per CDR3 protein. The sample records about 1.6 million distinct CDR3 sequences, roughly 32% being singletons. This CDR3 comprises 14 residues. Germline values: CDR1 SGHVS, CDR2 FNYEAQ. V was pared by 5 bases and J by 7 bases, with 14 bases between. The source material was blood. The chain uses TRBV7-6 and TRBJ2-2, with D hard to call. This clonotype was sampled from a woman in her twenties or thirties in good health. CDR3 in DNA: TGTGCCAGCAGCGCCGGCTGGGTTAGCGGGGAGCTGTTTTTT. Its protein is CASSAGWVSGELFF.